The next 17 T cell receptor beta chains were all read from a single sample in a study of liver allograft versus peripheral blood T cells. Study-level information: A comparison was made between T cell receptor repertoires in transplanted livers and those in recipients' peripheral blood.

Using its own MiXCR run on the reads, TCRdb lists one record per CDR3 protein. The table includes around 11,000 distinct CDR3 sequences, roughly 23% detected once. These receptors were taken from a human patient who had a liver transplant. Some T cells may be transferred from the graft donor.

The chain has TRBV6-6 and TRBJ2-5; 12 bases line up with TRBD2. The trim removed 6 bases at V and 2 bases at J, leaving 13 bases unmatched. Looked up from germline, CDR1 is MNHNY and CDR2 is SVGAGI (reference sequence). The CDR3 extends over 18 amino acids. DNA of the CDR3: TGTGCCAGCAGAACCGGACTAGCGGGGAGCGGGGGGCAAGAGACCCAGTACTTC. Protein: CASRTGLAGSGGQETQYF.

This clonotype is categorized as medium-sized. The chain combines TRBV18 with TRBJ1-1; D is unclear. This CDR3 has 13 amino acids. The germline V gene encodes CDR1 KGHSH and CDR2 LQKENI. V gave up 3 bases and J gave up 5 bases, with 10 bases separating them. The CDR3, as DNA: TGTGCCAGCTCACCGATAGGGATTACTGAAGCTTTCTTT. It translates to CASSPIGITEAFF. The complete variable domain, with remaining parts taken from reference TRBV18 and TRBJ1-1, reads NAGVMQNPRHLVRRRGQEARLRCSPMKGHSHVYWYRQLPEEGLKFMVYLQKENIIDESGMPKERFSAEFPKEGPSILRIQQVVRGDSAAYFCASSPIGITEAFFGQGTRLTVV.

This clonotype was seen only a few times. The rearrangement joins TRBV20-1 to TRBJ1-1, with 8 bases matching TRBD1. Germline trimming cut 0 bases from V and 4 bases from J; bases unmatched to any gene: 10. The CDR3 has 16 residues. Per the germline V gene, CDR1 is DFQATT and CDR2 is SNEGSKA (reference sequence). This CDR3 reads CSARDRVRGQSTEAFF. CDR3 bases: TGCAGTGCTAGAGACCGCGTCAGGGGGCAGAGCACTGAAGCTTTCTTT.

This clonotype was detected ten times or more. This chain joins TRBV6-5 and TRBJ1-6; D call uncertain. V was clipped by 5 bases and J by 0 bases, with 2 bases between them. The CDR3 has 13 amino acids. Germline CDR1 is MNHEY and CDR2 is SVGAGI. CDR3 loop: CASSSSYNSPLHF. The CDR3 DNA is TGTGCCAGCAGTAGCTCCTATAATTCACCCCTCCACTTT.

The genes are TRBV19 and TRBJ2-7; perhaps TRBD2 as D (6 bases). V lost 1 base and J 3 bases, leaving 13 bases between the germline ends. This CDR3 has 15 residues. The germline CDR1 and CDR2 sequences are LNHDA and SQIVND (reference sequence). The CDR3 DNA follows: TGTGCCAGTAGTATAGCCGGGAGCCAATACTACGAGCAGTACTTC. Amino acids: CASSIAGSQYYEQYF.

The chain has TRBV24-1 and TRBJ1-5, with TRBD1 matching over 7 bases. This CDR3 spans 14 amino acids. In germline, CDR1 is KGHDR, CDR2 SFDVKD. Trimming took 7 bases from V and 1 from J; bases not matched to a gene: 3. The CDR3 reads CATSVTGSNQPQHF. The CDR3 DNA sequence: TGTGCCACCAGCGTGACAGGGAGCAATCAGCCCCAGCATTTT.

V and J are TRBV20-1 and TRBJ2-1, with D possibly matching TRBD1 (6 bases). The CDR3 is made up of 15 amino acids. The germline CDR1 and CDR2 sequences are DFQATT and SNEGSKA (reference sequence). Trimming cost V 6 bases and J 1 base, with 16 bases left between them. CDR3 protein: CSAPPGHLSYNEQFF. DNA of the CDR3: TGCAGTGCGCCCCCGGGACACTTGTCCTACAATGAGCAGTTCTTC.

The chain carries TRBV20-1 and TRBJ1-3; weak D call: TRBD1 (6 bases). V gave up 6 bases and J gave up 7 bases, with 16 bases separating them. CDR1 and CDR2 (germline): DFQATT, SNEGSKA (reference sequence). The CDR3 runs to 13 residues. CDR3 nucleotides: TGCAGTGCCCGTTACAGGGTCGGGAACACCATATATTTT. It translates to CSARYRVGNTIYF.

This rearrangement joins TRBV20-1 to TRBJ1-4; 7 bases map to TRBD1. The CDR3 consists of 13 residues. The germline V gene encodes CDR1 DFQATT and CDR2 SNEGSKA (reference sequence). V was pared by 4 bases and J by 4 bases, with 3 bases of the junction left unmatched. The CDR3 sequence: CSATTGINEKLFF. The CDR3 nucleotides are TGCAGTGCTACGACAGGGATTAATGAAAAACTGTTTTTT.

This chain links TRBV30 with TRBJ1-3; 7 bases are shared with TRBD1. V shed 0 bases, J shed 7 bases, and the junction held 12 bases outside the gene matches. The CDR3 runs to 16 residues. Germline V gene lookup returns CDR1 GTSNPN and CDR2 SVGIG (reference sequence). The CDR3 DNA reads TGTGCCTGGAGTGTAGGGGTACAGGGGCTAGGCAACACCATATATTTT. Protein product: CAWSVGVQGLGNTIYF.

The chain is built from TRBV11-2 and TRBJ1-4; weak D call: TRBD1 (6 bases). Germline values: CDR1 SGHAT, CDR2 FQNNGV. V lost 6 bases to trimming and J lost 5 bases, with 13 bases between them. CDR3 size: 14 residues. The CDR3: CASRQRGKNEKLFF. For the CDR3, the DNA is TGTGCCAGCAGGCAGAGGGGGAAGAATGAAAAACTGTTTTTT.

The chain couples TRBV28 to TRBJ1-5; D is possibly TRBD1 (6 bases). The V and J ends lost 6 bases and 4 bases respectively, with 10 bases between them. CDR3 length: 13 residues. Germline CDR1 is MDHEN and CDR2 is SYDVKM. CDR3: CASSPDRNQPQHF. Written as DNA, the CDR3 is TGTGCCAGCAGCCCAGACAGGAATCAGCCCCAGCATTTT.

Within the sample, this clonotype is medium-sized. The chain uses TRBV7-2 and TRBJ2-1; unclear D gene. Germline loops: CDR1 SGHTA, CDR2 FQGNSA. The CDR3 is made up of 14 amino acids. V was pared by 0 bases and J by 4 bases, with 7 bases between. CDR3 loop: CASSLASDYNEQFF. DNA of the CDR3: TGTGCCAGCAGCTTAGCGTCCGATTACAATGAGCAGTTCTTC.

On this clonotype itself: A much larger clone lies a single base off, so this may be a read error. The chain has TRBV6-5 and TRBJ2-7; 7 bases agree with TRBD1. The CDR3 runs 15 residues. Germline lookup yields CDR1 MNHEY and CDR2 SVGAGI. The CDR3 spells CASSSLDRMSYEQNF. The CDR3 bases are TGTGCCAGCAGTTCCCTGGACAGGATGTCCTACGAGCAGAACTTC.

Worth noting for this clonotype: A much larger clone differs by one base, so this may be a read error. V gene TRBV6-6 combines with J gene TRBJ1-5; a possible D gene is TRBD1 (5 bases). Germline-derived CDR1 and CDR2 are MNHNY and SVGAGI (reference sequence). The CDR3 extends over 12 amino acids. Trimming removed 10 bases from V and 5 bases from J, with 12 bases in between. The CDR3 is CANRGEDQPQHF. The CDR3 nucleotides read TGTGCCAACAGAGGGGAAGATCAGCCCCAGCATTTT.

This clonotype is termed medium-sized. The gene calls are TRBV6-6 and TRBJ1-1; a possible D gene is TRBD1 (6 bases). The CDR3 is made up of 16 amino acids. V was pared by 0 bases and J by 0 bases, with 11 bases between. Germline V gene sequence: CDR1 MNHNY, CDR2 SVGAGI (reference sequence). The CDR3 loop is CASSYSKRDMNTEAFF. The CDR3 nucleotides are TGTGCCAGCAGTTACTCGAAAAGGGACATGAACACTGAAGCTTTCTTT.

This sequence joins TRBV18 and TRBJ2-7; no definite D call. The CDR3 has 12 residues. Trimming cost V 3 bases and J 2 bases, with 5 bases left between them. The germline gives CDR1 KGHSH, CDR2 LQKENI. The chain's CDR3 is CASSPSPYEQYF. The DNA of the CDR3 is TGTGCCAGCTCACCCTCGCCCTACGAGCAGTACTTC. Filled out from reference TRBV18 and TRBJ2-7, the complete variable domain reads NAGVMQNPRHLVRRRGQEARLRCSPMKGHSHVYWYRQLPEEGLKFMVYLQKENIIDESGMPKERFSAEFPKEGPSILRIQQVVRGDSAAYFCASSPSPYEQYFGPGTRLTVT.